The 32 T cell receptor beta chains below come from one sample, sequenced in a study of T cells in Graves' hyperthyroidism and ophthalmopathy. Amplification yielded TCR beta CDR3 regions, with RNA transcripts as the source. First-round RT-PCR with HTBI primers amplified the TCR CDR3 region. TCRdb used MiXCR to reprocess the multiplex PCR reads, holding one entry per CDR3 protein. This table holds fewer than 750,000 distinct CDR3 sequences, about half found once. Sequences were obtained from peripheral blood or thyroid tissue (not recorded which). Receptor source: a woman between 18 and 29 years old with Graves' hyperthyroidism.

The chain joins TRBV12-3 or TRBV12-4 to TRBJ2-3, with 9 nucleotides matching TRBD1. The CDR3 runs to 14 residues. The junction had 4 bases not matched to a gene; V was cut back by 6 bases and J by 3 bases. Here the CDR3 reads CASSRDRATDTQYF. As DNA, the CDR3 is TGTGCCAGCAGCCGGGACAGGGCTACAGATACGCAGTATTTT.

This clonotype was seen many times. The chain has TRBV27 and TRBJ1-5, with 8 nucleotides matching TRBD1. V was pared by 6 bases and J by 1 base, with 8 bases of the junction left unmatched. The CDR3 spans 16 residues. The germline gives CDR1 MNHEY, CDR2 SMNVEV (reference sequence). The CDR3: CASSDRGGVSNQPQHF. As DNA, the CDR3 is TGTGCCAGCAGCGACAGGGGAGGAGTGAGCAATCAGCCCCAGCATTTT.

This clonotype has a count of ten or more. The V call is TRBV16, the J call TRBJ1-1; TRBD1 aligns across 8 bases. The J segment lost 4 bases and the V segment lost 5 bases, leaving 9 bases of the junction unmatched. This CDR3 is 15 amino acids long. Germline CDR1 KGHSY, CDR2 FQNENV. The CDR3 DNA reads as TGTGCCAGCAGCGAACAACAGGGGGTACGCACTGAAGCTTTCTTT. Translating it yields CASSEQQGVRTEAFF.

The rearrangement joins TRBV29-1 to TRBJ1-2; TRBD1 aligns across 8 bases. CDR1 and CDR2 (germline): SQVTM, ANQGSEA. V gave up 7 bases and J gave up 5 bases; unmatched junction bases: 6. The CDR3 is 12 amino acids. The CDR3 loop is CSGMDREYGYTF. In DNA form, the CDR3 reads TGCAGCGGAATGGACAGGGAGTATGGCTACACCTTC. The full variable domain, rest sourced from reference TRBV29-1 and TRBJ1-2, is SAVISQKPSRDICQRGTSLTIQCQVDSQVTMMFWYRQQPGQSLTLIATANQGSEATYESGFVIDKFPISRPNLTFSTLTVSNMSPEDSSIYLCSGMDREYGYTFGSGTRLTVV.

This clonotype was observed a single time. J is TRBJ2-5 and V is TRBV7-2; 7 bases map to TRBD2. Germline trimming cut 5 bases from V and 5 bases from J; bases unmatched to any gene: 8. The CDR3 is 14 residues long. CDR1 is SGHTA, CDR2 FQGNSA, per germline. CDR3 sequence reads: CASSRGRAWETQYF. The CDR3 DNA reads as TGTGCCAGCAGCCGAGGGAGGGCCTGGGAGACCCAGTACTTC.

There are many counts of this clonotype. The CDR3 DNA follows: TGTGCCAGCAGGTCCGGGCACCAAGAGACCCAGTACTTC. Translating it yields CASRSGHQETQYF. The chain combines TRBV27 with TRBJ2-5; no definite D call. V was clipped by 6 bases and J by 0 bases, with 8 bases between them. Per the germline V gene, CDR1 is MNHEY and CDR2 is SMNVEV (reference sequence). This CDR3 is 13 amino acids long.

The table lists this clonotype with many counts. The chain links TRBV12-3 or TRBV12-4 to TRBJ2-2; TRBD2 matches at 7 bases. V gave up 3 bases and J gave up 6 bases; unmatched junction bases: 13. This CDR3 is 17 amino acids long. DNA of the CDR3: TGTGCCAGCAGTTTGTGGCGGGAGTTGGAGGTTCCCGGGGAGCTGTTTTTT. Translating it yields CASSLWRELEVPGELFF.

There are many counts of this clonotype. The CDR3 nucleotides read TGTGCCAGCAGCCCCGGGGGGGCCTTCAACACTGAAGCTTTCTTT. This gives the protein CASSPGGAFNTEAFF. The chain joins TRBV11-3 to TRBJ1-1, with D maybe TRBD1 (6 bases). The V end lost 5 bases, the J end lost 2 bases, and 15 bases lay between the germline ends. In germline, CDR1 is SGHNT, CDR2 YENEEA. CDR3 length: 15 residues.

Only a few counts were recorded for this clonotype. This chain links TRBV29-1 with TRBJ2-5; D perhaps matches TRBD1 (7 bases). This CDR3 contains 15 residues. V was clipped by 5 bases and J by 2 bases, with 18 bases between them. Germline V gene lookup returns CDR1 SQVTM and CDR2 ANQGSEA. The CDR3 DNA reads TGCAGCGTTAGACAGGGAGGCAATGAGCAAGAGACCCAGTACTTC. Its translation: CSVRQGGNEQETQYF.

The chain couples TRBV6-5 to TRBJ2-7, with 8 bases lining up with TRBD2. Trimming cost V 2 bases and J 2 bases; bases outside gene matches: 14. Germline CDR1 MNHEY, CDR2 SVGAGI. The CDR3 extends over 18 amino acids. CDR3 loop: CASSYRTGGIDRTYEQYF. The CDR3 coding sequence is TGTGCCAGCAGTTACAGGACGGGGGGGATCGACCGAACCTACGAGCAGTACTTC.

This clonotype was detected many times. The chain recombines TRBV20-1 with TRBJ2-7, with 8 bases matching TRBD1. V lost 1 base and J lost 6; bases outside the gene matches: 5. Germline CDR1 reads DFQATT; CDR2 reads SNEGSKA (reference sequence). The CDR3 is made up of 13 amino acids. The CDR3 sequence is CSARVDRVTEQYF. In DNA form, the CDR3 reads TGCAGTGCTAGAGTGGACAGGGTTACCGAGCAGTACTTC.

This clonotype occurred many times. The chain couples TRBV7-9 to TRBJ2-5, with D uncertain. Trimming shortened V by 1 base and J by 2 bases, and 8 bases separated the two germline ends. Germline CDR1 reads SEHNR; CDR2 reads FQNEAQ (reference sequence). The CDR3 consists of 14 residues. The CDR3, as DNA: TGTGCCAGCAGCTTAGGCTGGGATCAAGAGACCCAGTACTTC. As protein: CASSLGWDQETQYF.

This clonotype was observed once. A read error may explain this, as a much larger clone is one base away. J is TRBJ2-1 and V is TRBV11-3, with TRBD2 matching 13 bases. CDR3 length: 15 amino acids. J gave up 5 bases and V 3 bases, and 1 base lay outside the gene matches. CDR1 is SGHNT, CDR2 YENEEA, per germline. CDR3 protein: CASSFGLAGDNEQFF. The CDR3 coding sequence is TGTGCCAGCAGCTTTGGACTAGCGGGGGACAATGAGCAGTTCTTC. Combining the CDR3 with reference TRBV11-3 and TRBJ2-1 gives the whole variable domain EAGVVQSPRYKIIEKKQPVAFWCNPISGHNTLYWYLQNLGQGPELLIRYENEEAVDDSQLPKDRFSAERLKGVDSTLKIQPAELGDSAVYLCASSFGLAGDNEQFFGPGTRLTVL.

This clonotype has a count of ten or more. The V call is TRBV20-1, the J call TRBJ2-7; D gene unclear. CDR1 and CDR2 from the germline V gene are DFQATT and SNEGSKA (reference sequence). The ends were cut back, 1 base at V and 4 bases at J, with 14 bases in the middle. CDR3 length: 14 residues. As DNA, the CDR3 is TGCAGTGCTAGAGGGGCAAACCTTGTGTACGAGCAGTACTTC. It specifies CSARGANLVYEQYF.

The sample holds many counts of this clonotype. The chain is built from TRBV20-1 and TRBJ1-2, with D uncertain. The CDR3 is 8 amino acids. Trimming left V 8 bases short and J 14 bases short, with 12 bases between. Germline loops: CDR1 DFQATT, CDR2 SNEGSKA (reference sequence). The CDR3 region has the DNA TGCAGTCCCAAAAGGGAGACCTTC. As protein: CSPKRETF.

The rearrangement links TRBV7-2 to TRBJ1-1; a weak D match, TRBD1 (5 bases). Trimming pared 7 bases from V and 1 base from J, leaving 19 bases between. From germline, CDR1 is SGHTA and CDR2 FQGNSA. The CDR3 covers 16 residues. The CDR3 nucleotides are TGTGCCAGCATAGGCCCCCTAACAGGAACGAACACTGAAGCTTTCTTT. Translating it yields CASIGPLTGTNTEAFF.

The chain links TRBV5-4 to TRBJ1-2; no clear D gene. The CDR3 totals 15 residues. The germline CDR1 and CDR2 sequences are SGHNT and YYREEE (reference sequence). The ends were cut back, 0 bases at V and 12 bases at J, with 21 bases in the middle. The DNA of the CDR3 is TGTGCCAGCAGCTTGGCGGCAGCAGAAGGCTATCGCAACACCTTC. Amino acid sequence: CASSLAAAEGYRNTF.

This clonotype was seen a single time. Germline and junction disagree at one end, which may indicate a read error. The chain is built from TRBV5-1 and TRBJ2-2; D is possibly TRBD1 (7 bases). This CDR3 comprises 12 residues. Per germline, CDR1 SGHRS and CDR2 YFSETQ. CDR3 amino acids: CASEQGYGGLFF. The DNA for the CDR3 is TGCGCCAGCGAACAGGGGTACGGGGGGCTGTTTTTT.

Note on this clonotype: Given a much more abundant clone one base away, this may be a read error. This chain joins TRBV2 and TRBJ2-7, with a possible D match to TRBD1 (6 bases). The CDR3 covers 14 residues. The germline V gene encodes CDR1 SNHLY and CDR2 FYNNEI. Trimming shortened V by 5 bases and J by 3 bases, and 14 bases separated the two germline ends. CDR3 nucleotides: TGTGCCAGCAGTTCAGGGGCAGGGTTCTACGAGCAGTACTTC. Encoded protein: CASSSGAGFYEQYF.

The V and J genes are TRBV2 and TRBJ2-7; TRBD1 might be the D (6 bases). Germline lookup yields CDR1 SNHLY and CDR2 FYNNEI. The V gene lost 7 bases and the J gene lost 4 bases, with 20 bases spanning the gap. CDR3 size: 15 residues. The CDR3 sequence: CASIGWQGPSYEQYF. The DNA for the CDR3 is TGTGCCAGCATTGGGTGGCAGGGGCCTTCTTACGAGCAGTACTTC. Together with reference TRBV2 and TRBJ2-7, the CDR3 gives the full variable domain: EPEVTQTPSHQVTQMGQEVILRCVPISNHLYFYWYRQILGQKVEFLVSFYNNEISEKSEIFDDQFSVERPDGSNFTLKIRSTKLEDSAMYFCASIGWQGPSYEQYFGPGTRLTVT.

This clonotype was recorded at least ten times. The chain is built from TRBV20-1 and TRBJ1-1; no firm D call. V was clipped by 1 base and J by 2 bases, with 8 bases between them. Looked up from germline, CDR1 is DFQATT and CDR2 is SNEGSKA (reference sequence). CDR3 size: 13 residues. The CDR3 loop is CSARGSANTEAFF. CDR3 sequence (DNA): TGCAGTGCTAGAGGGTCGGCAAACACTGAAGCTTTCTTT.

J is TRBJ1-4 and V is TRBV2; D is perhaps TRBD1 (6 bases). The V gene's germline CDR1 is SNHLY and CDR2 FYNNEI. Deletions cut 8 bases from V and 8 bases from J, with 21 bases between. This CDR3 is built from 15 residues. The CDR3 DNA reads as TGTGCCAGCGGCGACCGGGCCCAGGGGAGAGAAAAACTGTTTTTT. Its translation is CASGDRAQGREKLFF.

This clonotype was counted at least ten times. Since a much larger clone is just one base distant, this may be a read error. The chain is built from TRBV24-1 and TRBJ1-2, with D maybe TRBD1 (6 bases). The CDR3 contains 13 residues. In germline, CDR1 is KGHDR, CDR2 SFDVKD. The CDR3 coding sequence is TGTGCCACCAGTGACCCAGGGGACTATGGCCACACCTTC. This gives the protein CATSDPGDYGHTF.

At least ten counts were recorded for this clonotype. The V call is TRBV6-1, the J call TRBJ2-7, with 9 bases that match TRBD2. The J segment lost 7 bases and the V segment lost 4 bases, leaving 8 bases of the junction unmatched. The CDR3 consists of 14 residues. Germline loops: CDR1 MNHNS, CDR2 SASEGT. The CDR3 is CASSGASGMPEQYF. DNA of the CDR3: TGTGCCAGCAGTGGGGCTAGCGGGATGCCGGAGCAGTACTTC.

The chain links TRBV11-2 to TRBJ2-2, with 9 bases that match TRBD1. The V gene end was trimmed by 3 bases and the J gene end by 8 bases; junction bases not matched to a gene: 10. This CDR3 is 16 amino acids long. CDR1 SGHAT and CDR2 FQNNGV come from the germline V gene. CDR3 residues: CASSLGGTGRPGELFF. The DNA for the CDR3 is TGTGCCAGCAGCTTGGGAGGGACAGGGAGACCTGGGGAGCTGTTTTTT.

The sample holds many counts of this clonotype. The chain couples TRBV20-1 to TRBJ1-5, with D perhaps matching TRBD1 (5 bases). Germline V CDR1 and CDR2: DFQATT, SNEGSKA (reference sequence). This CDR3 region has 12 residues. The V end was cut by 5 bases, the J end by 7 bases, with 12 bases between. In nucleotides, the CDR3 is TGCAGTGCTTCCAGATGGGGCCAGCCCCAGCATTTT. It translates to CSASRWGQPQHF.

The J gene is TRBJ2-5, the V gene TRBV11-2; 9 bases agree with TRBD1. Germline V gives CDR1 SGHAT, CDR2 FQNNGV. The CDR3 is 15 amino acids. V gave up 1 base and J gave up 5 bases; unmatched junction bases: 5. The CDR3 loop reads CASSLVTGGMETQYF. CDR3 DNA sequence: TGTGCCAGCAGCTTAGTGACAGGGGGAATGGAGACCCAGTACTTC.

The rearrangement uses TRBV29-1 and TRBJ2-5; D is uncertain. Germline V gene sequence: CDR1 SQVTM, CDR2 ANQGSEA. There are 11 residues in the CDR3. V was pared by 4 bases and J by 5 bases, with 8 bases between. CDR3 sequence (DNA): TGCAGCGTTGGTGGGGTCGAGACCCAGTACTTC. It specifies CSVGGVETQYF.

The V gene is TRBV18, the J gene TRBJ1-5; D unresolved. The germline V gene encodes CDR1 KGHSH and CDR2 LQKENI. The CDR3 spans 13 residues. Trimming removed 2 bases from V and 3 bases from J, with 5 bases in between. Written as DNA, the CDR3 is TGTGCCAGCTCACCAAGTGCCAATCAGCCCCAGCATTTT. It specifies CASSPSANQPQHF.

Many counts were recorded for this clonotype. The V and J genes are TRBV10-3 and TRBJ1-1; possibly TRBD1 for D (6 bases). The CDR3 has 15 residues. Germline V lookup: CDR1 ENHRY, CDR2 SYGVKD. With 0 bases removed from V and 8 bases from J, the gap between germline ends came to 16 bases. The CDR3 coding sequence is TGTGCCATCAGTGAGTCGGTAATCTCTGACAGGGAAGCTTTCTTT. This encodes CAISESVISDREAFF.

This chain links TRBV7-8 with TRBJ1-2, with D unclear. The V and J ends lost 5 bases and 5 bases respectively, with 15 bases between them. There are 14 residues in the CDR3. Germline CDR1 and CDR2: SGHVS and FQNEAQ. The CDR3 DNA follows: TGTGCCAGCAGCCCCCGACGCGTGGCTTATGGCTACACCTTC. It codes for CASSPRRVAYGYTF. Based on the CDR3 plus reference TRBV7-8 and TRBJ1-2, the full variable domain is GAGVSQSPRYKVAKRGQDVALRCDPISGHVSLFWYQQALGQGPEFLTYFQNEAQLDKSGLPSDRFFAERPEGSVSTLKIQRTQQEDSAVYLCASSPRRVAYGYTFGSGTRLTVV.

This clonotype occurred many times. The rearrangement uses TRBV20-1 and TRBJ1-4; tentative D call: TRBD1 (5 bases). The CDR3 consists of 15 residues. V lost 3 bases and J lost 12, with 23 bases in between. Looked up from germline, CDR1 is DFQATT and CDR2 is SNEGSKA (reference sequence). The CDR3 DNA is TGCAGTGCTAGTGGGCAGGGTCGTATCATCAGCCAACTGTTTTTT. Translated: CSASGQGRIISQLFF.